This T cell receptor (beta chain) was observed in a study of blood T cell repertoires in COVID-19. Study at large: Specimens from acute and convalescent COVID-19 originated in the United States, Italy and Spain.

The assay was immunoSEQ multiplex PCR, and TCRdb's table has in-frame clones only and misses some. The table lists fewer than 400,000 clones, about 86% of them singletons. Trimming removed 3 bases at V and 4 bases at J, with 16 bases between. The CDR3 loop spans 15 amino acids. The germline gives CDR1 GTSNPN, CDR2 SVGIG (reference sequence). The participants were between roughly 18 and 90 years old and came from some 23 US areas. Specimen: PBMCs or T cells enriched from blood (not recorded which). V usage is TRBV30 and J usage is TRBJ1-3, with D unresolved. This clonotype originated in a woman aged 50 to 65 who had recovered from COVID-19. This CDR3 is CAWSGPPAGGNTIYF. As DNA, the CDR3 is TGTGCCTGGAGCGGCCCACCTGCGGGGGGAAACACCATATATTTT.